These 20 T cell receptor beta chains were all obtained from the same sample, sequenced in a study of CD8+ T cells in alopecia areata. In each case, RNA was isolated and then reverse transcribed into cDNA as the sequencing template. The method was immunoSEQ multiplex PCR; TCRdb's version includes in-frame clones alone and lacks a portion of them. The repertoire holds 95,000 to 120,000 clones, 45% to 70% seen once, with 20% to 25% in the top ten. Sequencing was carried out using CD8+ T cells sorted from blood. These receptors came from a human donor in good health.

In its sample, this clone was seen once. This chain uses TRBV27 with TRBJ2-7; TRBD1 matches at 7 bases. The CDR3 sequence is 14 residues long. V lost 5 bases to trimming and J lost 2 bases; unmatched junction nucleotides: 6. From germline, CDR1 is MNHEY and CDR2 SMNVEV (reference sequence). CDR3 sequence reads: CASSLSTGTYEQYF. The CDR3, as DNA: TGTGCCAGCAGTCTGTCGACAGGGACCTACGAGCAGTACTTC.

This clone appeared a few times. V is TRBV4-3 and J is TRBJ2-5; D is undetermined. V lost 4 bases and J 0 bases, leaving 12 bases between the germline ends. The CDR3 has 15 amino acids. Per germline, CDR1 LGHNA and CDR2 YSLEER. CDR3 sequence: CASSPLPYNQETQYF. CDR3 in DNA: TGCGCCAGCAGCCCCTTGCCATACAACCAAGAGACCCAGTACTTC.

The gene calls are TRBV19 and TRBJ1-5; 7 bases align to TRBD1. V shed 5 bases and J 1 base; nucleotides not matched to a gene: 11. The CDR3 consists of 17 residues. Germline lookup yields CDR1 LNHDA and CDR2 SQIVND (reference sequence). CDR3 sequence (DNA): TGTGCCAGTAGTCTTTCCCTCCGACAGGGAAGCAATCAGCCCCAGCATTTT. Protein: CASSLSLRQGSNQPQHF. Full variable domain (rest looked up from reference TRBV19 and TRBJ1-5): DGGITQSPKYLFRKEGQNVTLSCEQNLNHDAMYWYRQDPGQGLRLIYYSQIVNDFQKGDIAEGYSVSREKKESFPLTVTSAQKNPTAFYLCASSLSLRQGSNQPQHFGDGTRLSIL.

The J gene is TRBJ2-2, the V gene TRBV27; TRBD1 matches 7 bases. CDR3 size: 16 residues. Germline V CDR1 and CDR2: MNHEY, SMNVEV (reference sequence). The ends lost 5 bases at V and 6 bases at J; junction bases unmatched: 12. Here the CDR3 DNA reads TGTGCCAGCAGTCAACCAGACAGGGCTGGCGCCGGGGAGCTGTTTTTT. It specifies CASSQPDRAGAGELFF.

This chain links TRBV5-6 with TRBJ2-1, with a tentative D call TRBD2 (6 bases). V lost 4 bases and J lost 3, with 14 bases in between. Germline V gene data show CDR1 as SGHDT and CDR2 as YYEEEE. The CDR3 runs 15 residues. The CDR3 sequence: CASSHRLEYYNEQFF. In DNA form, the CDR3 reads TGTGCCAGCAGCCACAGACTAGAGTACTACAATGAGCAGTTCTTC.

This clone was seen a few times. The rearrangement uses TRBV13 and TRBJ2-5; TRBD2 agrees at 8 bases. This CDR3 region has 15 residues. V shed 3 bases and J 2 bases; nucleotides not matched to a gene: 5. The V gene's germline CDR1 is PRHDT and CDR2 FYEKMQ (reference sequence). The CDR3 coding sequence is TGTGCCAGCAGCTTCCGGGGGGGACTACAAGAGACCCAGTACTTC. Translating it yields CASSFRGGLQETQYF.

The V and J genes are TRBV30 and TRBJ2-3; D may be TRBD1 or TRBD2 (5 bases each). This CDR3 comprises 13 residues. The V end lost 4 bases, the J end lost 2 bases, and 10 bases lay between the germline ends. Germline V gene sequence: CDR1 GTSNPN, CDR2 SVGIG (reference sequence). The CDR3 nucleotides are TGTGCCTGGAATGGGGGATCCACAGATACGCAGTATTTT. Its translation is CAWNGGSTDTQYF.

This clone was observed once. CDR3 in DNA: TGTGCCAGCAGCCCCAGCCCCAGGGTAATCAGCACAGATACGCAGTATTTT. Protein: CASSPSPRVISTDTQYF. The chain is built from TRBV14 and TRBJ2-3, with TRBD1 as a possible D gene (5 bases). Trimming removed 4 bases from V and 0 bases from J, with 17 bases in between. Germline V gene data show CDR1 as SGHDN and CDR2 as FVKESK. The CDR3 consists of 17 residues. Filled out from reference TRBV14 and TRBJ2-3, the complete variable domain reads EAGVTQFPSHSVIEKGQTVTLRCDPISGHDNLYWYRRVMGKEIKFLLHFVKESKQDESGMPNNRFLAERTGGTYSTLKVQPAELEDSGVYFCASSPSPRVISTDTQYFGPGTRLTVL.

The chain carries TRBV4-3 and TRBJ2-1, with 10 bases matching TRBD2. The CDR3 has 16 residues. V trimming: 2 bases; J trimming: 8 bases; junction bases outside the gene matches: 9. Germline V lookup: CDR1 LGHNA, CDR2 YSLEER. CDR3 amino acids: CASSQPSGGPSDEQFF. CDR3 nucleotides: TGCGCCAGCAGCCAACCTAGCGGGGGCCCCTCGGATGAGCAGTTCTTC.

The V and J genes are TRBV29-1 and TRBJ2-1; TRBD1 or TRBD2 may be the D gene (5 bases each). Trimming took 4 bases from V and 6 from J, leaving 13 bases between them. The CDR3 totals 13 residues. Germline V CDR1 and CDR2: SQVTM, ANQGSEA. The CDR3 spells CSVVDPGSNEQFF. In DNA form, the CDR3 reads TGCAGCGTTGTAGATCCAGGGAGCAATGAGCAGTTCTTC.

This chain links TRBV15 with TRBJ2-1; 9 nucleotides align to TRBD2. The J segment lost 0 bases and the V segment lost 4 bases, leaving 7 bases of the junction unmatched. Germline loops: CDR1 LNHNV, CDR2 YYDKDF (reference sequence). The CDR3 totals 17 residues. The CDR3 nucleotides read TGTGCCACCAGCATAAGTAGCGGGGGCGTCTCCTACAATGAGCAGTTCTTC. Translating it yields CATSISSGGVSYNEQFF. The full variable domain, with the rest looked up from reference TRBV15 and TRBJ2-1, is DAMVIQNPRYQVTQFGKPVTLSCSQTLNHNVMYWYQQKSSQAPKLLFHYYDKDFNNEADTPDNFQSRRPNTSFCFLDIRSPGLGDTAMYLCATSISSGGVSYNEQFFGPGTRLTVL.

In DNA, the CDR3 is TGTGCCAGCAGTCTCCTGACAGGGGAAACGGAGACCCAGTACTTC. This translates into CASSLLTGETETQYF. The chain uses TRBV7-6 and TRBJ2-5; 8 bases match TRBD1. Germline V gene lookup returns CDR1 SGHVS and CDR2 FNYEAQ. The length of the CDR3 is 15 residues. The V segment lost 6 bases and the J segment 5 bases; nucleotides outside the gene matches: 11.

The chain is built from TRBV4-2 and TRBJ2-2, with D perhaps TRBD1 or TRBD2 (5 bases each). The CDR3 contains 17 residues. Germline CDR1 reads LGHNA; CDR2 reads YNFKEQ. The V end was cut by 1 base, the J end by 1 base, with 13 bases between. The CDR3 here is CASSQGLEGLNTGELFF. The DNA of the CDR3 is TGTGCCAGCAGCCAAGGGCTCGAGGGGCTGAACACCGGGGAGCTGTTTTTT.

The chain uses TRBV27 and TRBJ2-7; D gene unclear. Per the germline V gene, CDR1 is MNHEY and CDR2 is SMNVEV (reference sequence). The V gene lost 5 bases and the J gene lost 4 bases, with 12 bases spanning the gap. The length of the CDR3 is 13 residues. The DNA of the CDR3 is TGTGCCAGCAGTCCGACCCCCATGTACGAGCAGTACTTC. This codes for CASSPTPMYEQYF.

This rearrangement joins TRBV27 to TRBJ1-1; 10 nucleotides align to TRBD1. CDR3 length: 13 amino acids. Germline-derived CDR1 and CDR2 are MNHEY and SMNVEV (reference sequence). The V segment lost 8 bases and the J segment 6 bases; nucleotides outside the gene matches: 6. CDR3 residues: CASGTGVWAEAFF. CDR3 sequence (DNA): TGTGCCAGCGGGACAGGGGTTTGGGCTGAAGCTTTCTTT.

The chain recombines TRBV5-6 with TRBJ2-7; 7 nucleotides match TRBD1. Trimming removed 4 bases from V and 0 bases from J; junction bases left unmatched: 7. From germline, CDR1 is SGHDT and CDR2 YYEEEE. The CDR3 has 15 amino acids. The CDR3 DNA follows: TGTGCCAGCAGCCCTGGACAGGTCTCCTCCTACGAGCAGTACTTC. Amino acid sequence: CASSPGQVSSYEQYF.

This clone occurred a few times. The rearrangement links TRBV5-6 to TRBJ2-2, with no clear D. The V gene's germline CDR1 is SGHDT and CDR2 YYEEEE. Trimming left V 4 bases short and J 7 bases short, with 8 bases between. This CDR3 spans 12 amino acids. The CDR3 bases are TGTGCCAGCAGCCAGTACAACGGGGAGCTGTTTTTT. Translating gives CASSQYNGELFF.

V and J are TRBV9 and TRBJ2-1; 9 bases are shared with TRBD2. There are 18 residues in the CDR3. Germline V gene data show CDR1 as SGDLS and CDR2 as YYNGEE. The V gene end was trimmed by 2 bases and the J gene end by 5 bases; junction bases not matched to a gene: 14. The CDR3, as DNA: TGTGCCAGCAGCGTTCCCAGGATGGCGGGGGGGCCAGACAATGAGCAGTTCTTC. Its protein product is CASSVPRMAGGPDNEQFF.

The chain is built from TRBV29-1 and TRBJ2-1; TRBD2 agrees at 7 bases. Germline lookup yields CDR1 SQVTM and CDR2 ANQGSEA. This CDR3 spans 13 amino acids. The V segment lost 6 bases and the J segment 5 bases; nucleotides outside the gene matches: 7. For the CDR3, the DNA is TGCAGCGTCGGACTAGTCGGTGACAATGAGCAGTTCTTC. It translates to CSVGLVGDNEQFF.

The J gene is TRBJ2-7, the V gene TRBV6-6, with D perhaps assigned TRBD1 or TRBD2 (5 bases each). The CDR3 consists of 13 residues. V dropped 6 bases and J dropped 5 bases, with 14 bases sitting between them. Germline assignment: CDR1 MNHNY and CDR2 SVGAGI (reference sequence). The CDR3 reads CASSPDVGHEQYF. CDR3 DNA sequence: TGTGCCAGCAGCCCGGACGTGGGACACGAGCAGTACTTC.